This paragraph reports one T cell receptor beta chain. Germline CDR1 reads SEHNR; CDR2 reads FQNEAQ (reference sequence). The CDR3 sequence is 11 residues long. The germline V and J ends were trimmed by 6 bases and 8 bases, with 8 bases remaining between them. The data originate from a study of blood T cell repertoires in COVID-19. Study-wide context: T cells, B-cell-depleted T cells, or PBMCs supplied cDNA or gDNA.

The assay was immunoSEQ multiplex PCR, and TCRdb's table has in-frame clones only and misses some. The table lists some 90,000 clones, around 82% of them singletons. The rearrangement joins TRBV7-9 to TRBJ1-3, with D unclear. The sequence was obtained from a man between 65 and 85 years old with active or convalescent COVID-19. Material for sequencing was peripheral blood. CDR3 DNA: TGTGCCAGCAGTTCGGTGCACACCATATATTTT. This translates into CASSSVHTIYF.